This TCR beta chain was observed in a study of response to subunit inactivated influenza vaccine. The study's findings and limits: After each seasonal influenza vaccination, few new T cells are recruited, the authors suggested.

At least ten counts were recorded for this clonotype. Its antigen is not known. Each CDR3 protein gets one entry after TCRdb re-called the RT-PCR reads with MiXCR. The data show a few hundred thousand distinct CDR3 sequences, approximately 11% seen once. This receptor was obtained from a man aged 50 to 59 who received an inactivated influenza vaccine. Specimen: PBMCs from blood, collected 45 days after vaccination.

CDR3 nucleotides: TGCAGCGTTGGAGGTGCGGGAGGACTTTACGAGCAGTACTTC. Encoded protein: CSVGGAGGLYEQYF. The V and J genes are TRBV29-1 and TRBJ2-7, with TRBD2 matching 8 bases. Germline trimming cut 4 bases from V and 4 bases from J; bases unmatched to any gene: 9. Germline V lookup: CDR1 SQVTM, CDR2 ANQGSEA. The CDR3 spans 14 residues.